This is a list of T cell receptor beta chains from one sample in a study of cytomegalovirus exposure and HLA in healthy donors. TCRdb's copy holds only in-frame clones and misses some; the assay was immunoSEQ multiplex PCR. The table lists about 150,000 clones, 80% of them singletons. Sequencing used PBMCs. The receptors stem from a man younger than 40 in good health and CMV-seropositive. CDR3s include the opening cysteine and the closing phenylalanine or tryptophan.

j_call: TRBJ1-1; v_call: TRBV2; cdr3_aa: CASGGGFNTEAFF
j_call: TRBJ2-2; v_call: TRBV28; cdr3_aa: CASSPRTAEDTGELFF
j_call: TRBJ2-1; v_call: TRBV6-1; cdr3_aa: CASNTRPVSYNEQFF
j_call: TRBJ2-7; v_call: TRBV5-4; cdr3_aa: CASSPEASLVEQYF
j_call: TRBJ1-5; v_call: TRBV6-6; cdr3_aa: CASLMTPEGPQHF
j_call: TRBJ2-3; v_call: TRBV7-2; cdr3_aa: CASSLAGTSGTDTQYF
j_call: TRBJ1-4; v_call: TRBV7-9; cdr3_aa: CASSLLSEKLFF
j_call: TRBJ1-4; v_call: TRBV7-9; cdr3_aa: CASSSPQGEKLFF
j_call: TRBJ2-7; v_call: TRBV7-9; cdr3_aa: CASSAGQFYEQYF
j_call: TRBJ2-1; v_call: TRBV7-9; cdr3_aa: CASSAGTGEVNEQFF
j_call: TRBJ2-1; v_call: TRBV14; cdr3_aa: CASSQGWGTSVYNEQFF
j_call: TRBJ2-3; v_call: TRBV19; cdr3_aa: CASSQDRGADTQYF
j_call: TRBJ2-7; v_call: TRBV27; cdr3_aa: CASSLSDPRDEQYF
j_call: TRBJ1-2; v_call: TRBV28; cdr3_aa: CASSLTRQGRGYTF
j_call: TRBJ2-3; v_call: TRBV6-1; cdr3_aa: CASSGTPGAGGTDTQYF
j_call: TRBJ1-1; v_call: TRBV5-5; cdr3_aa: CASSLAGPTEAFF
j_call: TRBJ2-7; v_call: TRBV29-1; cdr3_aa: CSAGNRGVGYEQYF
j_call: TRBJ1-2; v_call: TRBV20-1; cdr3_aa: CSASGGGYTF
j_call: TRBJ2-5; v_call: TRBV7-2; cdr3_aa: CASSLVGLVETQYF
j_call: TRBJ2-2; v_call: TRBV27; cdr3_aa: CASSFPGGNTGELFF
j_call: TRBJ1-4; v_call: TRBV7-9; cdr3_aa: CASKEMATNEKLFF
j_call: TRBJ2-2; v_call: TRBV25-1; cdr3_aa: CASMGGLAGGRDSGELFF
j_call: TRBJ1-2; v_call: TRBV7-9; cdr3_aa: CASSLAQNYGYTF
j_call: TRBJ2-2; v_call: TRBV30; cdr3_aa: CAWSRGSGTIGTGELFF
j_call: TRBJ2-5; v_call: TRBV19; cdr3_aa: CASSTGSYGETQYF
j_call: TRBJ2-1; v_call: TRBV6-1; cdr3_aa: CASSARLAASSYNEQFF
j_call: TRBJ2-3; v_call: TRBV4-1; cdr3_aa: CASSQAGTRTDTQYF
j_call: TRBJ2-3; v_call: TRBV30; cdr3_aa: CAWSVGGFTDTQYF
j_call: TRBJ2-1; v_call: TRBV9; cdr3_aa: CASSRTTGDGVQFF
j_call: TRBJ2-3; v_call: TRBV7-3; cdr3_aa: CASSKGGRTDTQYF
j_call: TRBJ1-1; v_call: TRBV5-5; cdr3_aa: CASSVGPGREAFF
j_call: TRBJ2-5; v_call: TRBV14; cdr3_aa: CASSPFRQGAQETQYF
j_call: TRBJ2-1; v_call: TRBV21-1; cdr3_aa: CASSKGGHWNGIRGGNEQFF
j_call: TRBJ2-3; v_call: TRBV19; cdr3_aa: CASSIGYGGTADTQYF
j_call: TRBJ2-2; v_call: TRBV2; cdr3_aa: CASSSRDRGTGELFF
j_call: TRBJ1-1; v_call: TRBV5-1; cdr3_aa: CASSLAGQGDTEAFF
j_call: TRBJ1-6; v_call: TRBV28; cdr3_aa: CASSRNSPLHF
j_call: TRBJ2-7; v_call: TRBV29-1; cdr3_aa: CSVEFFREQYF
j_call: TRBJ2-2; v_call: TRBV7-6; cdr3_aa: CASSLAGTSGRGTGELFF
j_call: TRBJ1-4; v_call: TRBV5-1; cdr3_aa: CASSHRVEGEKLFF